The clone carrying this T cell receptor beta chain appeared a few times. Its matching antigen is unknown. Primers for the PCR totalled 60 Vbeta and 13 Jbeta. The assay was immunoSEQ multiplex PCR, and TCRdb's table has in-frame clones only and misses some. The sample shows around 100,000 clones, approximately 70% of them seen only once. The CDR3 totals 14 residues. Unmatched junction bases numbered 4, after V lost 4 bases and J lost 5 bases. Germline CDR1 reads SEHNR; CDR2 reads FQNEAQ (reference sequence). The data belong to a study of cytomegalovirus exposure and HLA in healthy donors. Study-wide context: Sequencing of roughly 180 million T cells in an earlier analysis found 95 million to 120 million unique TCR beta sequences. Whole-study results and caveats: Earlier findings revealed that most TCR beta V segments proved productive either about 90% or about 30% of the time. The availability of immune exposure information extended only to CMV serostatus. Reportedly, TCR beta sequences accurately predicted HLA-A and HLA-B alleles in most subjects.

The origin of this receptor is a woman aged 25 to 39 in good health and CMV-seronegative. The chain links TRBV7-9 to TRBJ1-4, with 7 nucleotides matching TRBD1. Sequences were obtained from PBMCs. CDR3 sequence reads: CASSSRDRNEKLFF. CDR3 DNA: TGTGCCAGCAGCTCCCGGGACAGAAATGAAAAACTGTTTTTT. The full variable domain, its missing parts supplied by reference TRBV7-9 and TRBJ1-4, is DTGVSQNPRHKITKRGQNVTFRCDPISEHNRLYWYRQTLGQGPEFLTYFQNEAQLEKSRLLSDRFSAERPKGSFSTLEIQRTEQGDSAMYLCASSSRDRNEKLFFGSGTQLSVL.